One and the same sample provided the 24 T cell receptor beta chains below, sequenced in a study of T cell repertoires in cytomegalovirus infection (dated by TCRdb to between 2018 and 2020). Antigens for these TCRs are unknown. The sequencer listed for this sample is Illumina HiSeq 1500. TCRdb reworked the public reads: Q25 trimming with fastp, MiXCR clone assembly, productive beta chains retained. Entries that share a CDR3 protein sequence are merged under the most common genes and DNA. In all, the sample holds approximately 110,000 distinct CDR3 sequences, and less than 55% of those were seen once. Clones ranked in the top ten supply approximately 74% of the sample. The sample's treatment or condition, from its label and the paper: in vitro stimulation with specific CMV peptide epitopes to enrich CMV-specific T cells. Sequencing used CD8+ T cells from cultured PBMCs, obtained from culture after CMV antigen stimulation. The receptors were sampled from a human donor in good health (CMV status not recorded). Some clones in this sample may be carry-over from other donors' samples.

This clonotype was observed at least ten times. The V gene is TRBV12-3 or TRBV12-4, the J gene TRBJ1-1; D possibly corresponds to TRBD1 (5 bases). This CDR3 has 16 residues. Trimming pared 3 bases from V and 4 bases from J, leaving 18 bases between. CDR3 residues: CASSLGFLGRGTEAFF. The CDR3 coding sequence is TGTGCCAGCAGTTTGGGTTTCCTGGGGCGAGGCACTGAAGCTTTCTTT.

V and J are TRBV6-5 and TRBJ1-3; no definite D call. The CDR3 consists of 12 residues. Trimming shortened V by 5 bases and J by 3 bases, and 5 bases separated the two germline ends. Per the germline V gene, CDR1 is MNHEY and CDR2 is SVGAGI. The chain's CDR3 is CASSVDGNTIYF. The CDR3 DNA reads TGTGCCAGCAGTGTCGATGGAAACACCATATATTTT.

The gene calls are TRBV6-1 and TRBJ1-4; D call uncertain. V was trimmed by 1 base and J by 3 bases, leaving 6 bases between them. The CDR3 extends over 14 amino acids. Germline V gene sequence: CDR1 MNHNS, CDR2 SASEGT. The CDR3 DNA is TGTGCCAGCAGTGAAGGAGTCCCTAATGAAAAACTGTTTTTT. It specifies CASSEGVPNEKLFF.

The chain combines TRBV28 with TRBJ1-2; D not certain. The germline gives CDR1 MDHEN, CDR2 SYDVKM. The CDR3 runs to 13 residues. Trimming took off 3 bases at V and 6 bases at J, with 11 bases between the two ends. CDR3 in DNA: TGTGCCAGCAGTTTGGTCCTCGGGCATGGCTACACCTTC. This translates into CASSLVLGHGYTF.

The genes are TRBV12-3 or TRBV12-4 and TRBJ1-1; TRBD1 might be the D (5 bases). With 0 bases removed from V and 3 bases from J, the gap between germline ends came to 14 bases. The CDR3 consists of 16 residues. Written as DNA, the CDR3 is TGTGCCAGCAGTTTAGCGCCACCCGACAGATACACTGAAGCTTTCTTT. Translation gives CASSLAPPDRYTEAFF.

J is TRBJ2-7 and V is TRBV20-1; 8 bases line up with TRBD1. This CDR3 region has 13 residues. The V gene's germline CDR1 is DFQATT and CDR2 SNEGSKA (reference sequence). Trimming removed 5 bases from V and 2 bases from J; junction bases left unmatched: 5. The CDR3 is CSASGGLAYEQYF. In DNA, the CDR3 is TGCAGTGCTTCAGGGGGCTTGGCCTACGAGCAGTACTTC.

This clonotype was observed at least ten times. The chain joins TRBV19 to TRBJ1-1; a weak D match, TRBD1 (6 bases). CDR1 and CDR2 from the germline V gene are LNHDA and SQIVND (reference sequence). CDR3 length equals 14 residues. V lost 6 bases and J lost 1, with 12 bases in between. Here the CDR3 reads CASRSGGQNTEAFF. The CDR3 DNA reads TGTGCCAGTAGGAGCGGGGGGCAGAACACTGAAGCTTTCTTT.

V and J are TRBV19 and TRBJ2-2; D may be TRBD1 or TRBD2 (5 bases each). There are 15 residues in the CDR3. Germline lookup yields CDR1 LNHDA and CDR2 SQIVND (reference sequence). Trimming stripped 5 bases from V and 7 bases from J, with 17 bases between. The CDR3 region has the DNA TGTGCCAGTAGTGGAGCGGCAGGGTTGGGCGGGGAGCTGTTTTTT. Its translation: CASSGAAGLGGELFF.

This clonotype turned up a few times. The CDR3: CASSSGQGVSVSNYGYTF. The CDR3 DNA is TGTGCCAGCAGTTCAGGACAGGGGGTGTCCGTATCTAACTATGGCTACACCTTC. This chain uses TRBV7-9 with TRBJ1-2, with TRBD1 matching 10 bases. Germline V gene lookup returns CDR1 SEHNR and CDR2 FQNEAQ (reference sequence). The CDR3 is made up of 18 amino acids. J lost 0 bases, V lost 6 bases, and 13 bases had no gene match.

This chain connects TRBV7-9 to TRBJ2-1, with D perhaps matching TRBD1 (6 bases). The ends were cut back, 4 bases at V and 6 bases at J, with 16 bases in the middle. Germline V gene lookup returns CDR1 SEHNR and CDR2 FQNEAQ (reference sequence). The CDR3 loop spans 15 amino acids. CDR3 amino acids: CASSSSEQGFNEQFF. The CDR3 DNA is TGTGCCAGCAGCTCTTCTGAACAGGGTTTCAATGAGCAGTTCTTC.

This clonotype was seen more than once but under ten times. This chain uses TRBV7-3 with TRBJ2-3; 8 nucleotides line up with TRBD2. Germline CDR1 is SGHTA and CDR2 is FQGTGA. Trimming cost V 2 bases and J 6 bases; bases outside gene matches: 10. This CDR3 is built from 16 residues. This chain's CDR3 is CASSLGLAGTGDTQYF. In DNA, the CDR3 is TGTGCCAGCAGCTTAGGACTAGCCGGGACGGGGGATACGCAGTATTTT.

The chain employs TRBV28 and TRBJ1-2, with 10 positions matching TRBD1. CDR3 length: 14 amino acids. Germline trimming cut 2 bases from V and 8 bases from J; bases unmatched to any gene: 5. Germline V gives CDR1 MDHEN, CDR2 SYDVKM. CDR3: CASSLGTGVNGYTF. The CDR3 DNA is TGTGCCAGCAGTTTAGGGACAGGGGTAAACGGCTACACCTTC.

This clonotype was counted once. The chain combines TRBV28 with TRBJ2-1, with 14 bases that match TRBD2. The germline V gene has CDR1 MDHEN and CDR2 SYDVKM. V shed 6 bases, J shed 15 bases, and the junction held 16 bases outside the gene matches. The CDR3 has 16 residues. The CDR3 reads CASSPGTSGGGHLPFF. CDR3 DNA: TGTGCCAGCAGCCCCGGGACTAGCGGGGGAGGCCACCTGCCGTTCTTC.

This clonotype occurred a few times. The chain carries TRBV27 and TRBJ2-7, with TRBD1 matching 8 bases. Trimming cost V 5 bases and J 2 bases; bases outside gene matches: 8. This CDR3 region has 15 residues. Germline V gives CDR1 MNHEY, CDR2 SMNVEV (reference sequence). The CDR3 protein is CASSATGTGAYEQYF. CDR3 sequence (DNA): TGTGCCAGCAGTGCGACCGGGACAGGCGCCTACGAGCAGTACTTC.

This sequence joins TRBV20-1 and TRBJ2-7, with 7 bases lining up with TRBD1. The V segment lost 1 base and the J segment 5 bases; nucleotides outside the gene matches: 5. Germline CDR1 DFQATT, CDR2 SNEGSKA (reference sequence). This CDR3 is built from 13 residues. The CDR3 DNA follows: TGCAGTGCTAGAGTGACAGGGCCCCACGAGCAGTACTTC. Protein product: CSARVTGPHEQYF.

This clonotype was found a few times. The chain couples TRBV5-1 to TRBJ1-4; the D is unclear. The V and J ends lost 1 base and 6 bases respectively, with 7 bases between them. This CDR3 spans 13 amino acids. Germline-derived CDR1 and CDR2 are SGHRS and YFSETQ. The CDR3 region is CASSLRVDEKLFF. The CDR3 DNA is TGCGCCAGCAGCTTGCGAGTTGATGAAAAACTGTTTTTT.

This clonotype was observed a handful of times. The rearrangement joins TRBV12-3 or TRBV12-4 to TRBJ1-5, with D unresolved. There are 14 residues in the CDR3. The V end lost 6 bases, the J end lost 0 bases, and 9 bases lay between the germline ends. The CDR3 sequence: CASSPGVSNQPQHF. DNA of the CDR3: TGTGCCAGCAGCCCCGGAGTTAGCAATCAGCCCCAGCATTTT.

This clonotype was recorded a few times. CDR3 DNA: TGTGCCAGCAGTTACTCGACGTCGGGACAGGAGGGTGAAAAACTGTTTTTT. Encoded protein: CASSYSTSGQEGEKLFF. V usage is TRBV6-6 and J usage is TRBJ1-4; 8 nucleotides line up with TRBD1. The J segment lost 7 bases and the V segment lost 0 bases, leaving 10 bases of the junction unmatched. The CDR3 contains 17 residues. CDR1 MNHNY and CDR2 SVGAGI come from the germline V gene (reference sequence).

This clonotype was detected many times. CDR3 residues: CASSQTGYYGYTF. As DNA, the CDR3 is TGTGCCAGCAGTCAGACAGGTTACTATGGCTACACCTTC. This chain joins TRBV27 and TRBJ1-2; possibly TRBD1 for D (6 bases). CDR1 is MNHEY, CDR2 SMNVEV, per germline (reference sequence). CDR3 length: 13 amino acids. V shed 5 bases and J shed 3 bases, with 10 bases lying between them.

This clonotype showed up just a few times. The genes are TRBV15 and TRBJ2-5; no firm D call. Trimming shortened V by 4 bases and J by 4 bases, and 13 bases separated the two germline ends. The CDR3 has 14 residues. CDR1 and CDR2 (germline): LNHNV, YYDKDF (reference sequence). CDR3 in DNA: TGTGCCACCAGCAACCTGGGCCCCCCAGAGACCCAGTACTTC. Translating gives CATSNLGPPETQYF.

The rearrangement links TRBV14 to TRBJ2-1; TRBD2 aligns across 7 bases. CDR3 length equals 14 residues. Unmatched junction bases numbered 8, after V lost 5 bases and J lost 7 bases. The germline V gene has CDR1 SGHDN and CDR2 FVKESK. The CDR3 nucleotides read TGTGCCAGCAGCTTAAGACTAGCCCCGAATGAGCAGTTCTTC. Translating it yields CASSLRLAPNEQFF. The complete variable domain, with remaining parts taken from reference TRBV14 and TRBJ2-1, reads EAGVTQFPSHSVIEKGQTVTLRCDPISGHDNLYWYRRVMGKEIKFLLHFVKESKQDESGMPNNRFLAERTGGTYSTLKVQPAELEDSGVYFCASSLRLAPNEQFFGPGTRLTVL.

This chain uses TRBV12-3 or TRBV12-4 with TRBJ2-3; 12 bases map to TRBD2. V was clipped by 4 bases and J by 2 bases; unmatched bases: 10. This CDR3 region has 18 residues. DNA for the CDR3: TGTGCCAGCAGTTCTAGCGGGGGGGACCTGATTACCACAGATACGCAGTATTTT. It codes for CASSSSGGDLITTDTQYF.

The J gene is TRBJ1-4, the V gene TRBV12-3 or TRBV12-4; D is perhaps TRBD1 (5 bases). Trimming shortened V by 5 bases and J by 4 bases, and 11 bases separated the two germline ends. The CDR3 consists of 14 residues. The DNA for the CDR3 is TGTGCCAGCAGTCCCTCGGGGCTTAATGAAAAACTGTTTTTT. It specifies CASSPSGLNEKLFF.

The rearrangement links TRBV7-6 to TRBJ2-1, with D perhaps TRBD1 (5 bases). CDR1 is SGHVS and CDR2 is FNYEAQ in the germline V gene. CDR3 length equals 13 residues. With 8 bases removed from V and 3 bases from J, the gap between germline ends came to 11 bases. The CDR3, as DNA: TGTGCCAGCTCCCTGGGGCACTACAATGAGCAGTTCTTC. Translated, it gives CASSLGHYNEQFF.